Listed here are 18 T cell receptor beta chains from one sample, sequenced in a study of T cells in localized non-small cell lung cancer. Some clones are missing from TCRdb's copy, which holds only in-frame ones; the method was immunoSEQ multiplex PCR. The data show roughly 28,000 clones, roughly 86% seen once. Material: peripheral blood, obtained before any cancer treatment. These receptors came from a male donor at least 60 years old with stage I lung adenocarcinoma.

The rearrangement links TRBV27 to TRBJ2-7; 12 nucleotides align to TRBD2. This CDR3 has 13 amino acids. With V trimmed by 8 bases and J by 9 bases, 8 bases remained unmatched. The germline CDR1 and CDR2 sequences are MNHEY and SMNVEV (reference sequence). DNA of the CDR3: TGTGCCAGCTCTCGGCTAGCGGGGGGGTGGCAGTACTTC. This translates into CASSRLAGGWQYF.

V usage is TRBV30 and J usage is TRBJ1-4; unclear D gene. Germline V lookup: CDR1 GTSNPN, CDR2 SVGIG (reference sequence). This CDR3 is built from 13 residues. Trimming left V 1 base short and J 7 bases short, with 10 bases between. In DNA, the CDR3 is TGTGCCTGGAGTGCGGGTATCAGTGAAAAACTGTTTTTT. Amino acids: CAWSAGISEKLFF. The full variable domain, completed using reference TRBV30 and TRBJ1-4, is SQTIHQWPATLVQPVGSPLSLECTVEGTSNPNLYWYRQAAGRGLQLLFYSVGIGQISSEVPQNLSASRPQDRQFILSSKKLLLSDSGFYLCAWSAGISEKLFFGSGTQLSVL.

CDR3 region: CASSQDRGGPRGTQYF. The CDR3 bases are TGTGCCAGCAGCCAAGATCGCGGTGGGCCCCGGGGGACCCAGTACTTC. The chain joins TRBV4-2 to TRBJ2-5; possibly TRBD2 for D (5 bases). V was shortened by 0 bases and J by 7 bases, with 18 bases between the two germline ends. The CDR3 is 16 amino acids. CDR1 and CDR2 (germline): LGHNA, YNFKEQ.

The chain has TRBV4-2 and TRBJ2-2; D is perhaps TRBD2 (6 bases). Per the germline V gene, CDR1 is LGHNA and CDR2 is YNFKEQ. CDR3 size: 17 residues. V lost 0 bases, J lost 0 bases, and 11 bases lay in between. CDR3 sequence (DNA): TGTGCCAGCAGCCAAGAGATGGGGACTGCGAACACCGGGGAGCTGTTTTTT. Translated: CASSQEMGTANTGELFF.

The chain has TRBV5-6 and TRBJ2-7, with TRBD1 identical over 7 bases. Germline CDR1 and CDR2: SGHDT and YYEEEE. The ends lost 4 bases at V and 2 bases at J; junction bases unmatched: 6. The CDR3 is 14 amino acids. CDR3 sequence reads: CASSRWDSPYEQYF. In DNA form, the CDR3 reads TGTGCCAGCAGCCGGTGGGACAGTCCCTACGAGCAGTACTTC.

V gene TRBV5-8 combines with J gene TRBJ2-5; 14 bases align to TRBD2. V gave up 4 bases and J gave up 3 bases; unmatched junction bases: 5. The CDR3 has 16 amino acids. CDR1 is SGHTS, CDR2 YDEGEE, per germline. The CDR3 nucleotides are TGTGCCAGCAGCCTCTGGACTAGCGGGGGGAAAGAGACCCAGTACTTC. Protein product: CASSLWTSGGKETQYF.

The rearrangement uses TRBV5-1 and TRBJ2-3; 7 bases agree with TRBD1. The germline V gene has CDR1 SGHRS and CDR2 YFSETQ. The CDR3 covers 16 residues. The V segment lost 0 bases and the J segment 5 bases; nucleotides outside the gene matches: 9. Here the CDR3 reads CASSLELGGTGDTQYF. The CDR3 nucleotides are TGCGCCAGCAGCTTGGAGCTAGGGGGCACAGGAGATACGCAGTATTTT.

The rearrangement uses TRBV19 and TRBJ2-2; the D gene is possibly TRBD1 (6 bases). CDR1 LNHDA and CDR2 SQIVND come from the germline V gene (reference sequence). This CDR3 comprises 13 residues. Trimming took 4 bases from V and 9 from J, leaving 12 bases between them. The CDR3 DNA follows: TGTGCCAGTAGTAAGGGACAATCACGGGAGCTGTTTTTT. Its translation: CASSKGQSRELFF.

V is TRBV19 and J is TRBJ2-3; no clear D gene. Germline lookup yields CDR1 LNHDA and CDR2 SQIVND (reference sequence). The CDR3 consists of 14 residues. Trimming removed 3 bases at V and 0 bases at J, with 7 bases between. The CDR3 DNA is TGTGCCAGTAGTATTTCGGGCAGCACAGATACGCAGTATTTT. Translating gives CASSISGSTDTQYF.

The rearrangement joins TRBV2 to TRBJ1-1, with 7 bases that match TRBD1. The CDR3 extends over 14 amino acids. V was clipped by 6 bases and J by 5 bases; unmatched bases: 9. Germline CDR1 is SNHLY and CDR2 is FYNNEI. The CDR3 loop is CASSLQGVETEAFF. In nucleotides, the CDR3 is TGTGCCAGCAGCCTCCAGGGGGTAGAGACTGAAGCTTTCTTT.

This sequence joins TRBV30 and TRBJ1-1; TRBD1 is a possible D gene (6 bases). This CDR3 is built from 14 residues. Looked up from germline, CDR1 is GTSNPN and CDR2 is SVGIG (reference sequence). The V end was cut by 3 bases, the J end by 0 bases, with 11 bases between. The CDR3 reads CAWRSGGLNTEAFF. The CDR3 DNA follows: TGTGCCTGGAGGTCGGGGGGGCTGAACACTGAAGCTTTCTTT.

The count of this clone is one. The gene calls are TRBV6-6 and TRBJ1-5; D is uncertain. V was cut by 6 bases and J by 6 bases, with 12 bases left in between. The germline CDR1 and CDR2 sequences are MNHNY and SVGAGI (reference sequence). The CDR3 covers 13 residues. The CDR3 DNA reads TGTGCCAGCAGGGGATCCTTGGGTCAGCCCCAGCATTTT. This codes for CASRGSLGQPQHF.

The chain couples TRBV7-2 to TRBJ2-3; TRBD2 matches at 9 bases. The CDR3 extends over 17 amino acids. The junction had 6 bases not matched to a gene; V was cut back by 2 bases and J by 0 bases. Germline lookup yields CDR1 SGHTA and CDR2 FQGNSA. CDR3 DNA sequence: TGTGCCAGCAGCTTAAGTGCGGGGGGGCTTAGCACAGATACGCAGTATTTT. It yields the protein CASSLSAGGLSTDTQYF.

The chain combines TRBV28 with TRBJ2-7; D is tentatively TRBD1 or TRBD2 (6 bases each). CDR1 and CDR2 (germline): MDHEN, SYDVKM. This CDR3 has 14 amino acids. V shed 5 bases and J shed 3 bases, with 14 bases lying between them. The CDR3: CASSPPGALYEQYF. CDR3 in DNA: TGTGCCAGCAGTCCCCCGGGGGCCCTCTACGAGCAGTACTTC.

This chain uses TRBV18 with TRBJ2-5; 9 bases map to TRBD2. V shed 0 bases, J shed 5 bases, and the junction held 4 bases outside the gene matches. Per germline, CDR1 KGHSH and CDR2 LQKENI. The CDR3 has 15 residues. The CDR3 nucleotides are TGTGCCAGCTCACCACCGATCCTAGCGGGGGAGACCCAGTACTTC. It specifies CASSPPILAGETQYF.

The chain combines TRBV27 with TRBJ1-6, with 9 bases that match TRBD1. V lost 4 bases to trimming and J lost 6 bases; unmatched junction nucleotides: 10. CDR1 and CDR2 (germline): MNHEY, SMNVEV (reference sequence). This CDR3 has 17 amino acids. The chain's CDR3 is CASSSGQGPPFNSPLHF. CDR3 in DNA: TGTGCCAGCAGTTCCGGACAGGGGCCCCCTTTTAATTCACCCCTCCACTTT.

This chain links TRBV10-2 with TRBJ2-5; D ambiguous. Germline-derived CDR1 and CDR2 are WSHSY and SAAADI. This CDR3 spans 15 amino acids. Trimming cost V 4 bases and J 5 bases, with 17 bases left between them. CDR3 in amino acids: CASSGTALNEETQYF. CDR3 nucleotides: TGCGCCAGCAGTGGAACCGCGCTTAATGAGGAGACCCAGTACTTC.

This sequence joins TRBV29-1 and TRBJ2-3; 7 positions agree with TRBD2. Germline-derived CDR1 and CDR2 are SQVTM and ANQGSEA. The CDR3 covers 13 residues. The junction had 4 bases not matched to a gene; V was cut back by 4 bases and J by 3 bases. CDR3 sequence (DNA): TGCAGCGTTGTTTACGGGGGGACAGATACGCAGTATTTT. Its translation is CSVVYGGTDTQYF.